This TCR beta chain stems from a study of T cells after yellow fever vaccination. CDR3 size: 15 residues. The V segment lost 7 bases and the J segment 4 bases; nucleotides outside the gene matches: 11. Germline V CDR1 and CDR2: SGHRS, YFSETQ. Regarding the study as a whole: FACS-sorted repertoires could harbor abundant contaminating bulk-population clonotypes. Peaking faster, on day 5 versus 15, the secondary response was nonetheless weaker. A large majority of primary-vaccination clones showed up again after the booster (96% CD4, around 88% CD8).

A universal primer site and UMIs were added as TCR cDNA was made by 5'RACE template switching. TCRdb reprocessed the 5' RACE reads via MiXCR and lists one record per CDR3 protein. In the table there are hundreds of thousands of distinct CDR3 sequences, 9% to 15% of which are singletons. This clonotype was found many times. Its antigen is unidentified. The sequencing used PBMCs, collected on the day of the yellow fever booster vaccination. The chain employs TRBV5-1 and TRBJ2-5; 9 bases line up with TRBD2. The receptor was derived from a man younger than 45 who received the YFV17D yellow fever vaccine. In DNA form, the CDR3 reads TGCGCCAGCGGGGGTAGCGGGAGTAACCGAGAGACCCAGTACTTC. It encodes CASGGSGSNRETQYF.